This T cell receptor beta chain was profiled in a study of spatial heterogeneity in lung cancer. Overall study findings and caveats: The study found ubiquitous expanded tumor TCRs in blood more at resection than follow-up.

This clonotype has just a few counts. As yet, its antigen is unknown. The time point was: sample taken at primary tumor resection. The donor group consisted of approximately 77 patients who had untreated, early-stage non-small cell lung cancer. Frozen PBMC, nontumor lung or tumor provided whole RNA, which was sequenced unsorted. Every individual TCR cDNA molecule carried its own unique molecular identifier, which allowed correction of PCR and sequencing errors. TCRdb itself ran the 5' RACE reads through MiXCR, one entry per CDR3 protein. The sample consists of some 39,000 distinct CDR3 sequences, nearly 7% of them appearing once. This CDR3 contains 15 residues. Looked up from germline, CDR1 is MNHEY and CDR2 is SVGEGT. V was pared by 3 bases and J by 1 base, with 11 bases between.

The sample here was PBMCs, taken at surgery. The TCR sequence derives from a female donor with early-stage non-small cell lung cancer. The rearrangement uses TRBV6-2 or TRBV6-3 and TRBJ2-3; D call uncertain. The CDR3 DNA sequence: TGTGCCAGCAGTTATAGTGGGTCCCGCACAGATACGCAGTATTTT. Amino acids: CASSYSGSRTDTQYF.